These 18 T cell receptor beta chains were all obtained from the same sample, sequenced in a study of T cells after posttransplantation cyclophosphamide. The protocol was immunoSEQ multiplex PCR, while the TCRdb copy is restricted to in-frame clones and leaves out a portion. There are some 20,000 clones in the sample; over 70% occur only once, and 25% to 30% lies in the top ten. A marrow graft followed busulfan-fludarabine conditioning, with cyclophosphamide on days +3 and +4. The material was PBMCs, obtained after an allogeneic stem cell transplant with post-transplant cyclophosphamide. The receptor set was obtained from a male patient aged 30 to 39 who received an allogeneic stem cell transplant from a related donor, was CMV-positive, and had acute GVHD only. A share of the T cells may be of graft donor origin.

This clone has only a few counts. The CDR3 sequence: CASRNTGELFF. CDR3 nucleotides: TGTGCCAGCCGGAACACCGGGGAGCTGTTTTTT. The chain carries TRBV28 and TRBJ2-2; D is unresolved. The V end lost 8 bases, the J end lost 1 base, and 2 bases lay between the germline ends. Germline-derived CDR1 and CDR2 are MDHEN and SYDVKM. The CDR3 consists of 11 residues.

The chain recombines TRBV19 with TRBJ2-3; perhaps TRBD2 as D (6 bases). V shed 9 bases and J shed 6 bases, with 22 bases lying between them. Germline loops: CDR1 LNHDA, CDR2 SQIVND (reference sequence). The CDR3 is 15 amino acids. CDR3 in amino acids: CASSPPTGERDTQYF. DNA of the CDR3: TGTGCCAGCAGCCCACCGACGGGGGAGAGGGATACGCAGTATTTT.

This clone was observed once. The V call is TRBV30, the J call TRBJ1-2; TRBD1 is a possible D gene (5 bases). V lost 4 bases and J 3 bases, leaving 12 bases between the germline ends. The CDR3 loop spans 13 amino acids. CDR1 and CDR2 (germline): GTSNPN, SVGIG (reference sequence). CDR3 in DNA: TGTGCCTGGACACAAGACAGAGACTATGGCTACACCTTC. Encoded protein: CAWTQDRDYGYTF.

This chain joins TRBV5-4 and TRBJ1-1; possibly TRBD1 for D (6 bases). The CDR3 contains 13 residues. V lost 2 bases and J lost 8, with 13 bases in between. Per the germline V gene, CDR1 is SGHNT and CDR2 is YYREEE (reference sequence). Here the CDR3 DNA reads TGTGCCAGCAGCTTATTAGGGGGTCTCGAAGCTTTCTTT. Its translation: CASSLLGGLEAFF.

The chain is built from TRBV5-1 and TRBJ2-2; 8 nucleotides align to TRBD2. CDR1 SGHRS and CDR2 YFSETQ come from the germline V gene. The V and J ends lost 2 bases and 0 bases, in that order; junction bases with no gene match: 3. The CDR3 loop spans 16 amino acids. CDR3 sequence reads: CASSFSGGTNTGELFF. The CDR3 bases are TGCGCCAGCAGCTTTTCGGGGGGGACGAACACCGGGGAGCTGTTTTTT.

This chain connects TRBV28 to TRBJ1-1, with TRBD1 identical over 9 bases. This CDR3 has 19 amino acids. Looked up from germline, CDR1 is MDHEN and CDR2 is SYDVKM. Unmatched junction bases numbered 22, after V lost 6 bases and J lost 5 bases. CDR3 nucleotide sequence: TGTGCCAGCAGCAACTCTAATCCGACAGGGGGAATCTTTGGAACTGAAGCTTTCTTT. As protein: CASSNSNPTGGIFGTEAFF.

V usage is TRBV28 and J usage is TRBJ2-6, with no clear D. The CDR3 sequence is 15 residues long. CDR1 and CDR2 from the germline V gene are MDHEN and SYDVKM. The V end was cut by 6 bases, the J end by 3 bases, with 12 bases between. Here the CDR3 DNA reads TGTGCCAGCAGGTCGGGTTTGGGTGGGGCCAACGTCCTGACTTTC. This encodes CASRSGLGGANVLTF.

This clone came up a few times. The rearrangement joins TRBV27 to TRBJ2-3; D gene uncertain. Trimming pared 0 bases from V and 6 bases from J, leaving 10 bases between. CDR1 MNHEY and CDR2 SMNVEV come from the germline V gene (reference sequence). The CDR3 is 14 residues long. CDR3 bases: TGTGCCAGCAGTTTATCGGGCTTTTCCGATACGCAGTATTTT. The encoded protein is CASSLSGFSDTQYF.

This clone was recorded only once. The chain couples TRBV5-1 to TRBJ2-6, with D perhaps matching TRBD1 (5 bases). The CDR3 totals 15 residues. Looked up from germline, CDR1 is SGHRS and CDR2 is YFSETQ. Trimming shortened V by 3 bases and J by 0 bases, and 7 bases separated the two germline ends. CDR3 in amino acids: CASSSQGSGANVLTF. The DNA of the CDR3 is TGCGCCAGCAGCTCTCAGGGCTCTGGGGCCAACGTCCTGACTTTC.

The rearrangement links TRBV7-2 to TRBJ2-5, with D perhaps matching TRBD1 (7 bases). Per germline, CDR1 SGHTA and CDR2 FQGNSA. The CDR3 spans 14 residues. V lost 2 bases and J 5 bases, leaving 12 bases between the germline ends. The CDR3 spells CASSLPQGGETQYF. CDR3 coding DNA: TGTGCCAGCAGCTTACCCCAGGGGGGTGAGACCCAGTACTTC.

The chain is built from TRBV5-1 and TRBJ1-4; D unresolved. Trimming cost V 3 bases and J 7 bases, with 16 bases left between them. This CDR3 comprises 15 residues. Germline V gene data show CDR1 as SGHRS and CDR2 as YFSETQ. CDR3 bases: TGCGCCAGCAGCTCCTCGGACTGGGTCGGTGAAAAACTGTTTTTT. Translating gives CASSSSDWVGEKLFF. The full variable domain, with the rest looked up from reference TRBV5-1 and TRBJ1-4, is KAGVTQTPRYLIKTRGQQVTLSCSPISGHRSVSWYQQTPGQGLQFLFEYFSETQRNKGNFPGRFSGRQFSNSRSEMNVSTLELGDSALYLCASSSSDWVGEKLFFGSGTQLSVL.

This chain joins TRBV18 and TRBJ2-3, with D possibly matching TRBD1 (6 bases). In germline, CDR1 is KGHSH, CDR2 LQKENI. V shed 3 bases and J shed 0 bases, with 10 bases lying between them. This CDR3 is 15 amino acids long. The CDR3 sequence is CASSPRQASTDTQYF. CDR3 in DNA: TGTGCCAGCTCACCGAGACAGGCGAGCACAGATACGCAGTATTTT.

This clone has at least ten counts. In DNA form, the CDR3 reads TGCAGCGTGGGGCTGATGGCGGGAGGGGAGACCCAGTACTTC. Translating gives CSVGLMAGGETQYF. The rearrangement uses TRBV29-1 and TRBJ2-5; TRBD2 matches at 9 bases. There are 14 residues in the CDR3. From germline, CDR1 is SQVTM and CDR2 ANQGSEA. V was pared by 6 bases and J by 5 bases, with 10 bases of the junction left unmatched.

The CDR3 nucleotides read TGCAGCGTGTCCGGGACAGGGGAATCGGAGACCCAGTACTTC. It is translated as CSVSGTGESETQYF. This rearrangement joins TRBV29-1 to TRBJ2-5, with 10 bases that match TRBD1. With V trimmed by 6 bases and J by 5 bases, 9 bases remained unmatched. The CDR3 has 14 residues. Germline V CDR1 and CDR2: SQVTM, ANQGSEA.

The gene calls are TRBV5-4 and TRBJ1-6; TRBD1 is a possible D gene (6 bases). V was pared by 0 bases and J by 9 bases, with 10 bases between. The CDR3 is 14 amino acids. The germline gives CDR1 SGHNT, CDR2 YYREEE (reference sequence). In DNA form, the CDR3 reads TGTGCCAGCAGCTTGGACAGGGACGGTTCACCCCTCCACTTT. Protein: CASSLDRDGSPLHF.

This chain uses TRBV5-1 with TRBJ1-1, with D possibly matching TRBD1 (6 bases). Germline V gene data show CDR1 as SGHRS and CDR2 as YFSETQ. The CDR3 spans 14 residues. Trimming left V 6 bases short and J 4 bases short, with 16 bases between. CDR3 nucleotide sequence: TGCGCCAGCACCCCTGGGGGGGCCCCCACTGAAGCTTTCTTT. Its translation is CASTPGGAPTEAFF.

The chain uses TRBV2 and TRBJ1-1; TRBD1 matches 8 bases. Germline lookup yields CDR1 SNHLY and CDR2 FYNNEI. CDR3 size: 14 residues. The V segment lost 8 bases and the J segment 1 base; nucleotides outside the gene matches: 6. In DNA, the CDR3 is TGTGCCAGCCGGGCCGGGACAGGGAACACTGAAGCTTTCTTT. Protein product: CASRAGTGNTEAFF.

This clone was detected a few times. This chain uses TRBV7-9 with TRBJ2-1, with D unresolved. CDR1 is SEHNR and CDR2 is FQNEAQ in the germline V gene (reference sequence). CDR3 length: 12 amino acids. The V end was cut by 5 bases, the J end by 6 bases, with 8 bases between. The CDR3 DNA sequence: TGTGCCAGCAGCCCCCACTTCAATGAGCAGTTCTTC. It specifies CASSPHFNEQFF. The complete variable domain, with remaining parts taken from reference TRBV7-9 and TRBJ2-1, reads DTGVSQNPRHKITKRGQNVTFRCDPISEHNRLYWYRQTLGQGPEFLTYFQNEAQLEKSRLLSDRFSAERPKGSFSTLEIQRTEQGDSAMYLCASSPHFNEQFFGPGTRLTVL.